One and the same sample provided the 13 T cell receptor beta chains below, sequenced in a study of PD-L1 blockade in urothelial cancer. Generated by immunoSEQ multiplex PCR, the TCRdb table keeps only in-frame clones and is missing some. The sample has about 20,000 clones; 80% to 90% are singletons. The source was PBMCs, collected around atezolizumab (anti-PD-L1) treatment. Receptors originate from a man aged 50-59 years with urothelial cancer.

This chain joins TRBV7-8 and TRBJ1-5; D uncertain. V shed 2 bases and J shed 0 bases, with 5 bases lying between them. The CDR3 sequence is 14 residues long. Germline V CDR1 and CDR2: SGHVS, FQNEAQ. This chain's CDR3 is CASSLLYSNQPQHF. For the CDR3, the DNA is TGTGCCAGCAGCTTATTGTATAGCAATCAGCCCCAGCATTTT.

The rearrangement uses TRBV28 and TRBJ2-7; a weak D match, TRBD1 (5 bases). The V gene lost 3 bases and the J gene lost 1 base, with 19 bases spanning the gap. Germline V gene lookup returns CDR1 MDHEN and CDR2 SYDVKM. The CDR3 totals 17 residues. Written as DNA, the CDR3 is TGTGCCAGCAGTTTTCCTCTGTCTAGACAGTCGTCCTACGAGCAGTACTTC. Encoded protein: CASSFPLSRQSSYEQYF.

The genes are TRBV4-3 and TRBJ2-1, with 10 bases that match TRBD2. V was pared by 0 bases and J by 3 bases, with 17 bases of the junction left unmatched. CDR1 LGHNA and CDR2 YSLEER come from the germline V gene. The CDR3 consists of 21 residues. CDR3 sequence: CASSQEDSGRAYQSHYNEQFF. DNA of the CDR3: TGCGCCAGCAGCCAAGAGGACAGCGGGAGGGCTTACCAAAGTCACTACAATGAGCAGTTCTTC.

The chain is built from TRBV9 and TRBJ2-1, with TRBD2 matching over 9 bases. Germline V gene data show CDR1 as SGDLS and CDR2 as YYNGEE. The CDR3 totals 18 residues. Losses at the gene ends were 0 bases for V and 4 bases for J; bases not matched to a gene: 11. The CDR3 here is CASSVGIAGEMNYNEQFF. The CDR3 coding sequence is TGTGCCAGCAGCGTAGGGATAGCGGGAGAAATGAATTACAATGAGCAGTTCTTC. Drawing the rest from reference TRBV9 and TRBJ2-1, the complete variable domain is DSGVTQTPKHLITATGQRVTLRCSPRSGDLSVYWYQQSLDQGLQFLIQYYNGEERAKGNILERFSAQQFPDLHSELNLSSLELGDSALYFCASSVGIAGEMNYNEQFFGPGTRLTVL.

The V and J genes are TRBV7-9 and TRBJ2-7; the match to TRBD1 covers 11 bases. After removal of 4 bases from V and 4 bases from J, the junction contained 6 bases not matched to a gene. The CDR3 is 15 amino acids. Germline CDR1 is SEHNR and CDR2 is FQNEAQ (reference sequence). DNA for the CDR3: TGTGCCAGCAGCTCGCCGGGACAGGGGGGATACGAGCAGTACTTC. Translating gives CASSSPGQGGYEQYF.

The chain uses TRBV6-5 and TRBJ2-4; TRBD2 aligns across 9 bases. Germline values: CDR1 MNHEY, CDR2 SVGAGI. This CDR3 has 15 amino acids. Trimming cost V 6 bases and J 9 bases; bases outside gene matches: 12. The CDR3 DNA is TGTGCCAGCAGGACTGCGGGAGGGGCGGGTGGCATTCAGTACTTC. Protein: CASRTAGGAGGIQYF.

V and J are TRBV19 and TRBJ1-2; 8 nucleotides match TRBD1. The CDR3 is made up of 15 amino acids. V was pared by 5 bases and J by 4 bases, with 9 bases of the junction left unmatched. The germline CDR1 and CDR2 sequences are LNHDA and SQIVND (reference sequence). CDR3 region: CASSGQGLDIYGYTF. The DNA for the CDR3 is TGTGCCAGTAGTGGACAGGGTCTGGATATCTATGGCTACACCTTC.

This clone was seen a single time. The genes are TRBV4-1 and TRBJ1-1, with D uncertain. In germline, CDR1 is MGHRA, CDR2 YSYEKL. The CDR3 length is 14 residues. V gave up 1 base and J gave up 3 bases, with 9 bases separating them. The CDR3 is CASSQVVRYTEAFF. CDR3 bases: TGCGCCAGCAGCCAAGTTGTCAGGTACACTGAAGCTTTCTTT.

This clone was seen only once. The J gene is TRBJ2-7, the V gene TRBV5-6; D may be TRBD1 (6 bases). V was trimmed by 4 bases and J by 2 bases, leaving 22 bases between them. Germline V gives CDR1 SGHDT, CDR2 YYEEEE. The CDR3 totals 17 residues. The CDR3 sequence is CASSPEFLQGEAYEQYF. The CDR3 nucleotides are TGTGCCAGCAGCCCGGAATTTTTACAGGGAGAGGCCTACGAGCAGTACTTC.

Here the CDR3 reads CAWSEGTSGGTDTQYF. The CDR3 DNA reads as TGTGCCTGGAGTGAAGGGACTAGCGGGGGCACAGATACGCAGTATTTT. J is TRBJ2-3 and V is TRBV30; TRBD2 aligns across 13 bases. This CDR3 is built from 16 residues. The V and J ends lost 1 base and 1 base, in that order; junction bases with no gene match: 2. In germline, CDR1 is GTSNPN, CDR2 SVGIG (reference sequence).

The CDR3 bases are TGTGCCAGCAGCCGGGACAGGGTGAACTATGGCTACACCTTC. It is translated as CASSRDRVNYGYTF. The chain is built from TRBV16 and TRBJ1-2; 9 bases map to TRBD1. CDR3 length: 14 amino acids. V lost 4 bases and J lost 2; bases outside the gene matches: 2. CDR1 and CDR2 from the germline V gene are KGHSY and FQNENV.

The chain joins TRBV19 to TRBJ1-1; D might be TRBD1 (6 bases). The CDR3 consists of 12 residues. V dropped 10 bases and J dropped 6 bases, with 15 bases sitting between them. CDR1 and CDR2 (germline): LNHDA, SQIVND (reference sequence). CDR3 nucleotide sequence: TGTGCCACTAGCCAGGGGCAGGCTGAAGCTTTCTTT. It codes for CATSQGQAEAFF.

The rearrangement joins TRBV6-4 to TRBJ1-1; D is unclear. The V gene's germline CDR1 is MRHNA and CDR2 SNTAGT. V shed 5 bases and J shed 1 base, with 8 bases lying between them. CDR3 length: 13 amino acids. CDR3 in amino acids: CASSTGANTEAFF. As DNA, the CDR3 is TGTGCCAGCAGTACGGGAGCGAACACTGAAGCTTTCTTT.